Listed here are 3 T cell receptor beta chains from one sample, sequenced in a study of blood T cell repertoires in COVID-19. Profiling relied on immunoSEQ multiplex PCR, and the TCRdb table lists in-frame clones only, not all of them. The data show over 100,000 clones, more than 65% seen once. Sequencing used peripheral blood. The receptors originated from a woman of 80 years or more with active or convalescent COVID-19.

This chain uses TRBV5-1 with TRBJ2-3; 8 bases are a match to TRBD2. The CDR3 totals 15 residues. V shed 2 bases, J shed 4 bases, and the junction held 6 bases outside the gene matches. Germline V gene data show CDR1 as SGHRS and CDR2 as YFSETQ. This CDR3 is CASSLAAGDADTQYF. The CDR3 nucleotides read TGCGCCAGCAGCTTAGCAGCGGGAGATGCAGATACGCAGTATTTT.

The chain combines TRBV28 with TRBJ2-5, with TRBD2 matching over 11 bases. Germline V lookup: CDR1 MDHEN, CDR2 SYDVKM. With V trimmed by 6 bases and J by 3 bases, 6 bases remained unmatched. This CDR3 comprises 15 residues. The CDR3 sequence is CASSSGLAGKETQYF. CDR3 DNA: TGTGCCAGCAGCTCCGGACTAGCGGGCAAAGAGACCCAGTACTTC.

This CDR3 is CASSMDRGSNQPQHF. CDR3 nucleotides: TGTGCCAGTAGTATGGACAGGGGGTCCAATCAGCCCCAGCATTTT. The chain is built from TRBV19 and TRBJ1-5; 10 nucleotides align to TRBD1. V dropped 3 bases and J dropped 3; count of bases not matched to a gene: 2. This CDR3 has 15 amino acids. Germline V lookup: CDR1 LNHDA, CDR2 SQIVND (reference sequence). The variable domain in full, with the rest retrieved from reference TRBV19 and TRBJ1-5, is DGGITQSPKYLFRKEGQNVTLSCEQNLNHDAMYWYRQDPGQGLRLIYYSQIVNDFQKGDIAEGYSVSREKKESFPLTVTSAQKNPTAFYLCASSMDRGSNQPQHFGDGTRLSIL.